This T cell receptor beta chain was sequenced during a study of cytomegalovirus exposure and HLA in healthy donors. Study as a whole: Researchers previously reported finding about 110 million unique TCR beta sequences from 170 million or so T cells.

The PCR was carried out with 60 Vbeta primers and 13 Jbeta primers. TCRdb keeps only in-frame clones here, not all; method: immunoSEQ multiplex PCR. The sample has around 100,000 clones; 50% to 70% are singletons. The V gene's germline CDR1 is SGHRS and CDR2 YFSETQ. The V gene end was trimmed by 4 bases and the J gene end by 14 bases; junction bases not matched to a gene: 21. The CDR3 sequence is 16 residues long. This receptor was taken from a man aged 25-40 years in good health and CMV-seropositive. The chain links TRBV5-1 to TRBJ2-4; 7 nucleotides agree with TRBD1. Sequencing input: PBMCs. The DNA of the CDR3 is TGCGCCAGCAGCCCCCGCTCCCCTGGACAGGCCGCCGTTGAGTACTTC. Its protein product is CASSPRSPGQAAVEYF.